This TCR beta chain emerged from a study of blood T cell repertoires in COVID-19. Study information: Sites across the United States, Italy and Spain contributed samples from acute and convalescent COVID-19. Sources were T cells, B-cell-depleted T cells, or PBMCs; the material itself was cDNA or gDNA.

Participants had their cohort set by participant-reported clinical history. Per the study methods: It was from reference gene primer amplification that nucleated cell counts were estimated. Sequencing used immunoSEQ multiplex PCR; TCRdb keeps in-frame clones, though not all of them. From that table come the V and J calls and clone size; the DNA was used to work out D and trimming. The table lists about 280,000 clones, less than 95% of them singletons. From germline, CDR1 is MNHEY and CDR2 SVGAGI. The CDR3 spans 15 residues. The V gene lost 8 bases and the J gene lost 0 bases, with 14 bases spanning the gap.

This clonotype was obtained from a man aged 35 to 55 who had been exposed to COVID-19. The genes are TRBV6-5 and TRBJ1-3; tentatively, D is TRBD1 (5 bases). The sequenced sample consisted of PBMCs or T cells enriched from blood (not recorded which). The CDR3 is CASRHMGGSGNTIYF. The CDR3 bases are TGTGCCAGCCGGCATATGGGGGGCTCTGGAAACACCATATATTTT.